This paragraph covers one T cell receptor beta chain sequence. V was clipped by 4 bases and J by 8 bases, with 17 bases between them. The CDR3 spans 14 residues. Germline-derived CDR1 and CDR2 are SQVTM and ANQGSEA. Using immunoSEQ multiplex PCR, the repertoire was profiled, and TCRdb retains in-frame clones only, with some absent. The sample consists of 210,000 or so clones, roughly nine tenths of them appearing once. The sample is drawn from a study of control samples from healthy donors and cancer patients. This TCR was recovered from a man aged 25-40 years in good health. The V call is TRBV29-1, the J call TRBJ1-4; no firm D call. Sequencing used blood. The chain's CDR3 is CSVGGGARFEKLFF. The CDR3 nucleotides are TGCAGCGTTGGGGGAGGTGCGAGGTTCGAAAAACTGTTTTTT.